This TCR beta chain was recovered during a study of blood T cell repertoires in COVID-19. Across the study: In each case, the material was cDNA or gDNA derived from T cells, B-cell-depleted T cells, or PBMCs.

Sequencing used immunoSEQ multiplex PCR; TCRdb keeps in-frame clones, though not all of them. The table lists a few hundred thousand clones, more than 85% of them singletons. Participants, 18 to 89 years old, spanned under 30 US areas. The study assigned cohorts using participant-reported clinical history. Among Cohort 3 donors, those recovered had two negative PCRs, clearance, or symptom resolution. Sequencing was carried out using PBMCs or T cells enriched from blood (not recorded which). This TCR was sampled from a woman between 25 and 40 years old who had recovered from COVID-19.

The CDR3 sequence is CASSPPPLAKKQETQYF. The CDR3 DNA is TGTGCCAGCAGCCCGCCCCCCTTAGCGAAGAAGCAAGAGACCCAGTACTTC. This rearrangement joins TRBV7-9 to TRBJ2-5; tentatively, D is TRBD2 (5 bases). The CDR3 runs to 17 residues. With 5 bases removed from V and 2 bases from J, the gap between germline ends came to 21 bases. The germline V gene encodes CDR1 SEHNR and CDR2 FQNEAQ (reference sequence).